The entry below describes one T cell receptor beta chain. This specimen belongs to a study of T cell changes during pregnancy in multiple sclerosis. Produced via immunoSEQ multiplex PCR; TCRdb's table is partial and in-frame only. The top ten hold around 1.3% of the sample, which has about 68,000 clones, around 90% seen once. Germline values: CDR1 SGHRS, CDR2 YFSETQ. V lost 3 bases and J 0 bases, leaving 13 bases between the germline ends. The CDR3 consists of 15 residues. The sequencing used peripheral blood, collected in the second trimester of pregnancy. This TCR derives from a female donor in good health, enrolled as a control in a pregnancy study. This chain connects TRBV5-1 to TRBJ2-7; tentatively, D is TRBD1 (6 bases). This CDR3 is CASSSKNRDSYEQYF. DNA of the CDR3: TGCGCCAGCAGCTCCAAAAACAGGGACTCCTACGAGCAGTACTTC.